Many counts were recorded for the clone carrying this TCR beta chain. No antigen is known for it. The sorted Tregs were CD4+CD25+CD127-/low cells. Trimming removed 5 bases at V and 3 bases at J, with 14 bases between. CDR1 MNHEY and CDR2 SMNVEV come from the germline V gene (reference sequence). This CDR3 comprises 14 residues. TCRdb reprocessed the 5' RACE reads with MiXCR, giving one entry per CDR3 protein. Here the sample spans about 9,800 distinct CDR3 sequences, about a quarter being singletons. Study results and caveats: In terms of TCR gene usage, tumor memory CD4+ T cells clustered together with blood and lymph node memory CD4+ cells, as well as with lymph node naive CD4+ cells.

This TCR came from a female donor with breast cancer. The chain combines TRBV27 with TRBJ2-7, with D possibly TRBD2 on 6 matching bases. Sequenced input: Tregs sorted from blood. In DNA form, the CDR3 reads TGTGCCAGCAGTCCACTAGCCGCTAACTACGAGCAGTACTTC. Protein sequence: CASSPLAANYEQYF.